The text below deals with one T cell receptor beta chain. The entry originates in a study of blood T cell repertoires in COVID-19. Study context: Italy, Spain and the United States were the sources of the convalescent and acute COVID-19 samples. PBMCs, B-cell-depleted T cells, or T cells were the source of the cDNA or gDNA that made up the material.

Authors' methods: By means of reference gene primer amplification, nucleated cell counts were estimated. Assay: immunoSEQ multiplex PCR; the TCRdb copy retains only in-frame clones and omits some. The DNA gave D and trimming, while V, J and clone size come from that table. Of almost 200,000 clones listed, roughly nine tenths are singletons. Germline CDR1 reads SGHRS; CDR2 reads YFSETQ. Deletions cut 5 bases from V and 0 bases from J, with 12 bases between. The CDR3 is made up of 15 amino acids. The chain carries TRBV5-1 and TRBJ1-5, with a weak D call TRBD1 (5 bases). The specimen was peripheral blood. This TCR was sampled from a woman between 70 and 85 years old with acute or convalescent COVID-19. The DNA of the CDR3 is TGCGCCAGCAGAGCTGAAGGGGATAGCAATCAGCCCCAGCATTTT. As protein: CASRAEGDSNQPQHF.